The T cell receptor (beta chain) described here comes from a study of OX40 agonist ivuxolimab in advanced cancers. Regarding the study in general: Ivuxolimab was an agonistic, fully human IgG2 monoclonal antibody directed against OX40 (CD134), a costimulatory receptor. Partial responses occurred in three dose-escalation patients, of whom one had hepatocellular carcinoma and two had cutaneous melanoma. The purpose of peripheral TCRbeta sequencing was to test whether ivuxolimab changed TCR sequence diversity and led to clonal T-cell expansion. The paper describes the monotherapy dose-escalation part (N ≈ 52 patients) of the phase I trial of ivuxolimab. Of the roughly 51 patients in dose escalation, about 20 had hepatocellular carcinoma, some 15 had melanoma, 9 had renal cell carcinoma and 9 had head and neck cancer. A male proportion of around 80% and a mean age of approximately 61 years, ranging from about 23 to 90, were recorded for the dose-escalation cohort. Patients were allowed to have had prior anti-PD-1, anti-PD-L1 or anti-CTLA-4 therapy, and more than 30% of the dose-escalation patients had previously received checkpoint inhibitors. Intravenous ivuxolimab was administered to patients every 2 weeks at six dose levels: 0.01, 0.1, 0.3, 1.5, 3 and 10 mg/kg.

Genomic DNA was isolated from the sorted cells so that the TCRbeta CDR3 region could be sequenced. TCRbeta CDR3 regions were sequenced using the immunoSEQ Assay. Imported from immuneACCESS, the table was reduced by TCRdb to in-frame sequences with V and J called. These copies leave out some clones; in studies compared against another copy, an unresolved V gene accounts for under half, and the cause of the remainder is not known. The sample contains just under 65,000 clones, about 90% of them found a single time. The ten largest clones take up 5.2% of the sample. Concerning this clone: Its cognate antigen has yet to be identified. Base qualities are not at hand, and no much larger clone is one base apart.

The CDR3 sequence holds 14 residues, the cysteine and phenylalanine included. Only CDR3 DNA is held: 42 bases, read in frame from base 1. As encoded in the germline V gene (reference sequence), CDR1 is SGHKS while CDR2 is YYEKEE. Deletion took 4 bases off V and 4 bases off J, with a span of 13 bases between the germline ends. Results and caveats for the whole study, not just this receptor: The antigen specificity of the clonally expanded peripheral T cells was not determined. Low levels of normalized T-cell clonal expansion were also seen in some nonresponding patients. Partial responders in the 0.1-3.0 mg/kg groups had among the lowest normalized peripheral clonal expansion, especially among CD8+ T cells. On average, CD8+ T cells showed more expanded clones than CD4+ T cells after ivuxolimab. At doses of 0.1 to 3.0 mg/kg, clonal expansion of both CD4+ and CD8+ T cells in blood was seen between baseline and week 6.

Patients with a history of autoimmune disease or receiving systemic immunosuppression were excluded from the trial. Peripheral blood for TCR sequencing was drawn from every dose cohort at baseline, at cycle 4 day 1 and at cycle 7 day 1. The samples were drawn from a first-in-human, open-label, multicenter phase I dose-escalation trial of ivuxolimab. Adults with locally advanced or metastatic melanoma, renal cell, hepatocellular, or head and neck squamous cell carcinoma were enrolled in the trial. Before TCR sequencing, CD4+ and CD8+ T cells were separately sorted from peripheral blood. The receptor was derived from an adult with an advanced solid tumor such as melanoma, head and neck, liver or kidney cancer. The sequence links TRBV5-5 to TRBJ2-3; the D gene is possibly TRBD2, with 6 bases matching. The input for sequencing was CD4+ or CD8+ T cells sorted from blood, taken in a trial of the OX40 agonist ivuxolimab. Here the CDR3 is given as CASSPRDFSDTQYF. The base sequence is TGTGCCAGCAGCCCAAGGGACTTTTCAGATACGCAGTATTTT. With all but the CDR3 taken from the reference TRBV5-5 and TRBJ2-3 genes, the full variable domain is: DAGVTQSPTHLIKTRGQQVTLRCSPISGHKSVSWYQQVLGQGPQFIFQYYEKEERGRGNFPDRFSARQFPNYSSELNVNALLLGDSALYLCASSPRDFSDTQYFGPGTRLTVL.